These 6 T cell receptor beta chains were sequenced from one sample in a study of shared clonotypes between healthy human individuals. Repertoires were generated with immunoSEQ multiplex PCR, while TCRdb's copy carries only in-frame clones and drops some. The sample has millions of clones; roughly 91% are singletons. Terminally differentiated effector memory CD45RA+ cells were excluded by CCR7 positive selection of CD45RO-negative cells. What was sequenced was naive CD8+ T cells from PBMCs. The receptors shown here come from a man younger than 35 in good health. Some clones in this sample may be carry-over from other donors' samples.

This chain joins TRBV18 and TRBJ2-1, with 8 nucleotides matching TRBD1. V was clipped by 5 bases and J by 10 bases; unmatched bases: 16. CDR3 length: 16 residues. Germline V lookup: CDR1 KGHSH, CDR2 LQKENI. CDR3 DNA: TGTGCCAGCTCAACAACAAGGACAGGGATGAGGAGCGAGCAGTTCTTC. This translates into CASSTTRTGMRSEQFF.

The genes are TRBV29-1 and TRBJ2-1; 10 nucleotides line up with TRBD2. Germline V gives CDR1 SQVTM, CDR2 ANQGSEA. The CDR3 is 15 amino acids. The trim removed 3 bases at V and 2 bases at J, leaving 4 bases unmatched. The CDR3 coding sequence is TGCAGCGTTGAGCTAGCGGGAGCCCCCTACAATGAGCAGTTCTTC. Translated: CSVELAGAPYNEQFF.

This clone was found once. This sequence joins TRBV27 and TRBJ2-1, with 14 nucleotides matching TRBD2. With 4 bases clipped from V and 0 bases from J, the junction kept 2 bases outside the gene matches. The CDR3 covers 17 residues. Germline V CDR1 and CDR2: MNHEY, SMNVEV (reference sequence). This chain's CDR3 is CASSWTSGRSSYNEQFF. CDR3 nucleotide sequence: TGTGCCAGCAGTTGGACTAGCGGGAGGTCCTCCTACAATGAGCAGTTCTTC.

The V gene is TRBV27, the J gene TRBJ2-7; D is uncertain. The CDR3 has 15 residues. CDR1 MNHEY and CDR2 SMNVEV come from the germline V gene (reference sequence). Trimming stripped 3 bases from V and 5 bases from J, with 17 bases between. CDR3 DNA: TGTGCCAGCAGTTTTAGTAGCCCGGGCGTCAACGAGCAGTACTTC. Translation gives CASSFSSPGVNEQYF.

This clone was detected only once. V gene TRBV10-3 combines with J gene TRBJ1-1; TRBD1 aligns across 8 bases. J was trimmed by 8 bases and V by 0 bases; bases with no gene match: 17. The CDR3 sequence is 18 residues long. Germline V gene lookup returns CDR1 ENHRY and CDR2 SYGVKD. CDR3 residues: CAISESIGTGGIISEAFF. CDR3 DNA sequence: TGTGCCATCAGTGAGTCGATCGGGACAGGTGGGATCATTAGCGAAGCTTTCTTT.

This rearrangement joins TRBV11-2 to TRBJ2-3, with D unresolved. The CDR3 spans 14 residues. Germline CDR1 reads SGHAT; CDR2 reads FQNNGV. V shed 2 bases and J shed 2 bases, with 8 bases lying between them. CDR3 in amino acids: CASSLNRFTDTQYF. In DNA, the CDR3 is TGTGCCAGCAGCTTAAACCGGTTCACAGATACGCAGTATTTT.